Listed here are 6 T cell receptor beta chains from one sample, sequenced in a study of CD8 T cells in Susac syndrome. With random hexamers, 0.5 to 1 ug RNA was reverse transcribed. TCRdb reprocessed the immunoSEQ multiplex PCR reads via MiXCR and lists one record per CDR3 protein. The sample consists of about 140,000 distinct CDR3 sequences, 85% to 95% of them appearing once. What was sequenced was CD4+ T cells from PBMCs. The origin of the receptors is a human donor with multiple sclerosis.

The chain carries TRBV12-3 or TRBV12-4 and TRBJ2-7; D could derive from TRBD1 or TRBD2 (6 bases each). CDR3 length: 13 amino acids. The CDR3 spells CAIATGAAYEQYF. As DNA, the CDR3 is TGTGCGATTGCGACGGGGGCCGCCTACGAGCAGTACTTC.

The chain is built from TRBV7-9 and TRBJ2-5; the match to TRBD1 covers 7 bases. The CDR3 length is 13 residues. Trimming cost V 2 bases and J 7 bases; bases outside gene matches: 4. Germline loops: CDR1 SEHNR, CDR2 FQNEAQ (reference sequence). CDR3: CASSLTGVGTQYF. The CDR3, as DNA: TGTGCCAGCAGCTTAACAGGGGTTGGGACCCAGTACTTC.

This chain links TRBV7-9 with TRBJ2-7; 11 nucleotides match TRBD1. The CDR3 sequence is 15 residues long. Trimming removed 2 bases from V and 2 bases from J; junction bases left unmatched: 2. Germline-derived CDR1 and CDR2 are SEHNR and FQNEAQ (reference sequence). In DNA form, the CDR3 reads TGTGCCAGCAGCTTACCGGGACAGGGGGCCTACGAGCAGTACTTC. This sequence encodes CASSLPGQGAYEQYF.

This chain connects TRBV2 to TRBJ1-5, with D possibly matching TRBD1 (5 bases). CDR3 length: 15 amino acids. Looked up from germline, CDR1 is SNHLY and CDR2 is FYNNEI. Trimming removed 6 bases at V and 5 bases at J, with 17 bases between. CDR3 sequence: CASRKDTAGHQPQHF. For the CDR3, the DNA is TGTGCCAGCAGAAAGGACACTGCAGGGCATCAGCCCCAGCATTTT.

The V and J genes are TRBV7-6 and TRBJ2-5, with TRBD2 identical over 7 bases. Germline V gives CDR1 SGHVS, CDR2 FNYEAQ. The trim removed 1 base at V and 5 bases at J, leaving 10 bases unmatched. The CDR3 spans 16 residues. The chain's CDR3 is CASSLVSSGGRETQYF. The CDR3 DNA sequence: TGTGCCAGCAGCTTAGTGTCTAGCGGCGGTCGGGAGACCCAGTACTTC.

The genes are TRBV5-4 and TRBJ1-1; TRBD1 matches at 7 bases. CDR3 length: 18 amino acids. Per germline, CDR1 SGHNT and CDR2 YYREEE (reference sequence). Germline trimming cut 4 bases from V and 2 bases from J; bases unmatched to any gene: 17. DNA of the CDR3: TGTGCCAGCAGCGTTTACCGGGACAGAGGGGCCCGAAACACTGAAGCTTTCTTT. This translates into CASSVYRDRGARNTEAFF.